The rows below give T cell receptor beta chains drawn from one sample of a study of blood T cell repertoires in COVID-19. Method: immunoSEQ multiplex PCR; TCRdb's copy keeps in-frame clones and lacks some. The profile shows approximately 160,000 clones, more than 90% of them singletons. Sequencing used peripheral blood. The origin of the receptors is a man aged 50 to 59 with acute or convalescent COVID-19. The CDR3 runs from the conserved cysteine through the conserved F or W. Each record gives: V gene, D gene, clone size, J gene, CDR3 DNA, CDR3 protein. D genes are given only for firm matches. Some rows mark clone size as missing; the rest say once, few, many or name a class of expanded clone.

TRBV4-3	TRBD2	NA	TRBJ2-3	TGCGCCAGCAGCCAAACGGCTAGCGGGGGGGGAAGCACAGATACGCAGTATTTT	CASSQTASGGGSTDTQYF
TRBV5-1	NA	NA	TRBJ1-4	TGCGCCAGCAGACCGACAGTTGCAACTAATGAAAAACTGTTTTTT	CASRPTVATNEKLFF
TRBV11-3	TRBD2	NA	TRBJ2-1	TGTGCCAGCAGCAAAGGGACTAGCGGGAGGGCCATCGATGAGCAGTTCTTC	CASSKGTSGRAIDEQFF
TRBV5-4	TRBD2	few	TRBJ2-1	TGTGCCAGCAGCTTCTCGATGTTCCGACTAGCTAACAATGAGCAGTTCTTC	CASSFSMFRLANNEQFF
TRBV7-2	NA	NA	TRBJ2-2	TGTGCCAGCAGCTTCAAAGCGGGCGGCACCGGGGAGCTGTTTTTT	CASSFKAGGTGELFF
TRBV27	TRBD2	NA	TRBJ2-1	TGTGCCAGCAGTTTCACGGGGGGCGGTAGCGGGATCAATGAGCAGTTCTTC	CASSFTGGGSGINEQFF
TRBV18	TRBD2	NA	TRBJ2-3	TGTGCCAGCTCAACTAGCGAGACCCCCCCAGATACGCAGTATTTT	CASSTSETPPDTQYF
TRBV11-2	TRBD1	once	TRBJ1-1	TGTGCCACCCTAGGACAGGGCGACACTGAAGCTTTCTTT	CATLGQGDTEAFF
TRBV7-3	TRBD1	NA	TRBJ2-5	TGTGCCAGCAGCCAAAACGGGGGACAGGGGAGCATGGAGACCCAGTACTTC	CASSQNGGQGSMETQYF
TRBV5-1	NA	NA	TRBJ1-2	TGCGCCAGCAGCTCTGGGACACTAGCTAACTATGGCTACACCTTC	CASSSGTLANYGYTF
TRBV5-1	TRBD2	once	TRBJ2-3	TGCGCCAGCAGGCCCGGGACTAGCGGCACAGATACGCAGTATTTT	CASRPGTSGTDTQYF
TRBV19	NA	few	TRBJ1-1	TGTGCCAGTAGTATAGCCGGGGCTGAAGCTTTCTTT	CASSIAGAEAFF
TRBV18	NA	NA	TRBJ2-3	TGTGCCAGCTCTCCAGCCGGAGTCACAGATACGCAGTATTTT	CASSPAGVTDTQYF
TRBV9	TRBD1	NA	TRBJ1-1	TGTGCCAGCAGCATGACAGGGGCCACTGAAGCTTTCTTT	CASSMTGATEAFF
TRBV7-3	TRBD1	once	TRBJ1-2	TGTGCCAGCAGCCCGGACAGGGACTATGGCTACACCTTC	CASSPDRDYGYTF
TRBV15	TRBD2	NA	TRBJ2-1	TGTGCCACCAGCAGAGGTACTAGCGGGATGAATGAGCAGTTCTTC	CATSRGTSGMNEQFF
TRBV28	TRBD2	NA	TRBJ2-7	TGTGCCAGCAGTTCCTTCTACACTAGCGGGGCATCCTACGAGCAGTACTTC	CASSSFYTSGASYEQYF
TRBV2	TRBD1	NA	TRBJ1-4	TGTGCCAGCAGTGCCTCGGGACAGCCTAATGAAAAACTGTTTTTT	CASSASGQPNEKLFF
TRBV2	NA	NA	TRBJ1-5	TGTGCCAGCAGTAGGGACAACCGTCAGCCCCAGCATTTT	CASSRDNRQPQHF
TRBV18	NA	few	TRBJ1-2	TGTGCCAGCTCACCAGACACCAACTATGGCTACACCTTC	CASSPDTNYGYTF
TRBV4-3	TRBD1	NA	TRBJ1-4	TGCGCCAGCAGCCGGGGACAGGGACTAAATGAAAAACTGTTTTTT	CASSRGQGLNEKLFF
TRBV19	TRBD1	NA	TRBJ2-1	TGTGCCAGTAGTTATAACGGACAGGGGGCATATGAGCAGTTCTTC	CASSYNGQGAYEQFF
TRBV7-8	NA	NA	TRBJ2-5	TGTGCCAGCAGCCTACCGGGAAGCCAAGAGACCCAGTACTTC	CASSLPGSQETQYF
TRBV28	TRBD1	once	TRBJ1-6	TGTGCCAGCAGTCCGATGGACAGGGATAATTCACCCCTCCACTTT	CASSPMDRDNSPLHF
TRBV24-1	TRBD1	NA	TRBJ1-4	TGTGCCACCAGTGATTCGGGACAGGTTGTAGAAAAACTGTTTTTT	CATSDSGQVVEKLFF
TRBV20-1	NA	NA	TRBJ2-7	TGCAGTGCTAGAGCAGACTACGAGCAGTACTTC	CSARADYEQYF
TRBV18	NA	once	TRBJ1-1	TGTGCCAGCTCACCACAGGACAGCGGGGTGAGGCTTGAAGCTTTCTTT	CASSPQDSGVRLEAFF
TRBV28	TRBD1	NA	TRBJ1-4	TGTGCCAGCAGGGGACAGCAAGAAAAACTGTTTTTT	CASRGQQEKLFF
TRBV6-5	TRBD1	NA	TRBJ1-5	TGTGCCAGCAGTCCGACAGGGAACGGGCCCCAGCATTTT	CASSPTGNGPQHF
TRBV27	NA	NA	TRBJ1-4	TGTGCCAGCAGTCCTCGAGGGTTTAGTGAAAAACTGTTTTTT	CASSPRGFSEKLFF
TRBV9	NA	NA	TRBJ2-2	TGTGCCAGCACGGGCGGGTCGAACACCGGGGAGCTGTTTTTT	CASTGGSNTGELFF
TRBV5-4	TRBD1	NA	TRBJ2-7	TGTGCCAGCAGCAACGGACAGGGACGTGGGAACGAGCAGTACTTC	CASSNGQGRGNEQYF